This is a list of T cell receptor beta chains from one sample in a study of cytomegalovirus exposure and HLA in healthy donors. The assay was immunoSEQ multiplex PCR, and TCRdb's table has in-frame clones only and misses some. Among over 20,000 clones listed, approximately 70% were seen once. The specimen was PBMCs. The receptors shown here come from a woman in her forties or fifties in good health and CMV-seronegative. Both conserved end residues are part of each CDR3. Fields, in order: V gene, D gene, clone size, J gene, CDR3 DNA, CDR3 protein. D genes are given only for firm matches. The listing skips clone size in some rows; elsewhere it reads once, few, many or a size class.

TRBV6-5	-	few	TRBJ1-2	TGTGCCAGCAGTTACTCGAGGGGCAGGGGTGGGTATGGCTACACCTTC	CASSYSRGRGGYGYTF
TRBV5-1	-	few	TRBJ1-4	TGCGCCAGCAGCTTTTCGGCAGGGAATGAAAAACTGTTTTTT	CASSFSAGNEKLFF
TRBV2	TRBD1	few	TRBJ1-5	TGTGCCAGCCGGGAGGGGGCGTCTAGCAATCAGCCCCAGCATTTT	CASREGASSNQPQHF
TRBV29-1	-	-	TRBJ2-4	TGCAGCGTTGACAGGGGAAACATTCAGTACTTC	CSVDRGNIQYF
TRBV4-2	-	-	TRBJ2-3	TGTGCCAGCAGCCAAGGTCCCAGGGGTACAGATACGCAGTATTTT	CASSQGPRGTDTQYF
TRBV4-1	TRBD2	-	TRBJ2-1	TGCGCCAGCAGCCAAAGGCCCTCTAGCGGGGCGTTCTTC	CASSQRPSSGAFF
TRBV5-1	TRBD1	once	TRBJ2-5	TGCGCCAGCAGCTTTTTGGCGACAGGGAAGGAGACCCAGTACTTC	CASSFLATGKETQYF
TRBV11-3	-	-	TRBJ1-1	TGTGCCAGCAGCTTAGCTCGTTACACTGAAGCTTTCTTT	CASSLARYTEAFF
TRBV5-1	-	-	TRBJ2-3	TGCGCCAGCAGCCCCGTAAGGCGGGCAGGAGATACGCAGTATTTT	CASSPVRRAGDTQYF
TRBV29-1	-	-	TRBJ1-1	TGCAGCGTTGAAAGGGGTACGACTGAAGCTTTCTTT	CSVERGTTEAFF
TRBV4-2	TRBD1	few	TRBJ1-5	TGTGCCAGCAGCCAAACGGACAGGGAACATCAGCCCCAGCATTTT	CASSQTDREHQPQHF
TRBV5-1	-	-	TRBJ1-1	TGCGCCAGCAGCTTTACAGTGAACACTGAAGCTTTCTTT	CASSFTVNTEAFF
TRBV15	TRBD2	-	TRBJ2-6	TGTGCCACCAGCAGAGAACCGGGAGGCCGAACTGGGGCCAACGTCCTGACTTTC	CATSREPGGRTGANVLTF
TRBV5-1	-	-	TRBJ1-5	TGCGCCAGCAGCTTGGAGGGGTATCCTAGCAATCAGCCCCAGCATTTT	CASSLEGYPSNQPQHF
TRBV6-1	-	-	TRBJ1-6	TGTGCCAGCAGTCCCGGAGGCCGTGCGGATTCACCCCTCCACTTT	CASSPGGRADSPLHF
TRBV19	TRBD1	-	TRBJ1-5	TGTGCCAGTAAGGACAGGGGGTATACTCAGCCCCAGCATTTT	CASKDRGYTQPQHF
TRBV7-8	-	-	TRBJ2-1	TGTGCCAGCAGCTTAGGGAGGGACAATGAGCAGTTCTTC	CASSLGRDNEQFF
TRBV29-1	-	-	TRBJ2-7	TGCAGCGTTGAGGACAGTAGCTCCTACGAGCAGTACTTC	CSVEDSSSYEQYF
TRBV6-1	-	-	TRBJ1-1	TGTGCCAGCAGTGAAGAATTAGCAGGGGCTAGGACTGAAGCTTTCTTT	CASSEELAGARTEAFF
TRBV9	-	-	TRBJ2-2	TGTGCCAGCGGAGCCGGGACTAACACCGGGGAGCTGTTTTTT	CASGAGTNTGELFF
TRBV5-4	-	-	TRBJ1-4	TGTGCCAGCGGAGCAGCAACTAATGAAAAACTGTTTTTT	CASGAATNEKLFF
TRBV5-1	TRBD2	few	TRBJ2-1	TGCGCCAGCAGCTGGACTAGCGGGAGCAGGAATGAGCAGTTCTTC	CASSWTSGSRNEQFF
TRBV13	TRBD2	-	TRBJ2-1	TGTGCCAGCAGCCCCCGGGGACTAGCGGGAGGCAATGAGCAGTTCTTC	CASSPRGLAGGNEQFF
TRBV6-4	-	-	TRBJ2-1	TGTGCCAGCAGTGACGACTCGCTAAGCTCCTACAATGAGCAGTTCTTC	CASSDDSLSSYNEQFF
TRBV10-1	-	-	TRBJ1-1	TGCGCCAGCAGTGAGACCCGGTCGTGGACAGTCGAAGCTTTCTTT	CASSETRSWTVEAFF
TRBV4-2	TRBD2	-	TRBJ2-1	TGTGCCAGCAGCCAAGAAGGTCCGGCTAGCGGGTACAATGAGCAGTTCTTC	CASSQEGPASGYNEQFF
TRBV29-1	-	-	TRBJ1-2	TGCAGCGTTGTACAGGGACGCGGCTACACCTTC	CSVVQGRGYTF
TRBV11-3	TRBD1	-	TRBJ2-1	TGTGCCAGCAGCTTAGGGCAGGGGGCCGGCAATGAGCAGTTCTTC	CASSLGQGAGNEQFF
TRBV6-5	TRBD1	-	TRBJ2-1	TGTGCCAGCCGCACCGGGACAGGGAGCAATGAGCAGTTCTTC	CASRTGTGSNEQFF
TRBV25-1	-	-	TRBJ2-1	TGTGCCAGCTCGGGACACGGCCCCGGTGAGCAGTTCTTC	CASSGHGPGEQFF
TRBV5-1	TRBD1	-	TRBJ2-6	TGCGCCAGCAGCTTGGAACTACAGGGGGCGCAAGGGGCCAACGTCCTGACTTTC	CASSLELQGAQGANVLTF
TRBV25-1	-	-	TRBJ1-1	TGTGCCAGCAGTGGAGGGACTAACATCGCTGAAGCTTTCTTT	CASSGGTNIAEAFF
TRBV28	TRBD1	-	TRBJ1-5	TGTGCCATCGTCTCCGGGACAGGGTACAATCAGCCCCAGCATTTT	CAIVSGTGYNQPQHF
TRBV29-1	-	-	TRBJ1-4	TGCAGCGTTTCGACTTCAACTAATGAAAAACTGTTTTTT	CSVSTSTNEKLFF
TRBV27	TRBD1	-	TRBJ2-7	TGTGCCAGTAGAGTGGGGACAGGGATTGGGGAGCAGTACTTC	CASRVGTGIGEQYF
TRBV6-5	-	few	TRBJ1-3	TGTGCCAGCAGTTACGGCGGGGTTGGAAACACCATATATTTT	CASSYGGVGNTIYF
TRBV2	-	-	TRBJ2-2	TGTGCCAGCAGGCGGGTGAACACCGGGGAGCTGTTTTTT	CASRRVNTGELFF
TRBV7-2	TRBD1	-	TRBJ2-7	TGTGCCAGCAGCTTAGGGACAGGGTATCAGGACGAGCAGTACTTC	CASSLGTGYQDEQYF
TRBV5-1	TRBD1	-	TRBJ2-7	TGCGCCAGCAGCTTGGGCGGGACAGGGGGTAGATACGAGCAGTACTTC	CASSLGGTGGRYEQYF
TRBV5-1	TRBD1	-	TRBJ1-3	TGCGCCAGCAGCTTGGGGTCGGGACAGGCCATATATTTT	CASSLGSGQAIYF
TRBV12-2	-	-	TRBJ2-7	TGTGCAAGTCGCTTAGTAATTACTAGCGGGATGTACGAGCAGTACTTC	CASRLVITSGMYEQYF
TRBV4-2	TRBD2	once	TRBJ2-3	TGTGCCAGCAGTTCCACTAGCGGGGGCACAGATACGCAGTATTTT	CASSSTSGGTDTQYF
TRBV6-5	TRBD1	-	TRBJ1-4	TGTGCCAGCAGTTACGGGACAGGGGTGAGAGAAAAACTGTTTTTT	CASSYGTGVREKLFF
TRBV15	-	few	TRBJ1-2	TGTGCCACCAGCAGAGGCGATGGCTATGGCTACACCTTC	CATSRGDGYGYTF
TRBV4-2	-	once	TRBJ2-1	TGTGCCAGCAGCCAAGGAAGCGTAGCGTCGAGCTCCTACAATGAGCAGTTCTTC	CASSQGSVASSSYNEQFF
TRBV5-1	-	-	TRBJ1-2	TGCGCCAGCGGGGGAGGCCCTAACTATGGCTACACCTTC	CASGGGPNYGYTF
TRBV11-3	-	-	TRBJ1-1	TGTGCCAGCAGCTTAGCGAGAAACACTGAAGCTTTCTTT	CASSLARNTEAFF
TRBV5-4	-	-	TRBJ1-1	TGTGCCAGCAGCTTGGAGCCTGAAGCTTTCTTT	CASSLEPEAFF
TRBV19	TRBD1	-	TRBJ1-1	TGTGCCAGTAGTATGGGACAGGTCTTCGGCACTGAAGCTTTCTTT	CASSMGQVFGTEAFF
TRBV19	TRBD1	-	TRBJ1-4	TGTGCCAGTAGTATCCAGGACAGGGACAAACTGTTTTTT	CASSIQDRDKLFF
TRBV4-1	TRBD1	-	TRBJ1-2	TGCGCCAGCAGCCCCCGGGACAGGGGGATTGGCTACACCTTC	CASSPRDRGIGYTF
TRBV6-1	-	few	TRBJ2-5	TGTGCCAGCAGGTGGGGAGGAGGGGAGACCCAGTACTTC	CASRWGGGETQYF